A selection of T cell receptor beta chains follows, all from one sample in a study of cytotoxic CD8 clonotypes in ibrutinib-treated CLL. Assay: immunoSEQ multiplex PCR; the TCRdb copy retains only in-frame clones and omits some. Here the sample spans 130,000 or so clones, 79% being singletons. Sample: PBMCs, taken after 12 months of ibrutinib treatment. Receptors originate from a human donor with chronic lymphocytic leukemia. Both conserved end residues are part of each CDR3. The D gene is left open where the match is weak. Size tells how often a clone was seen (once, few, many) or the class of an expanded clone, and some rows leave it out.

size: -; D: -; V: TRBV4-3; J: TRBJ2-7; DNA: TGCGCCAGCAGCCACAGACTAGGCTACGAGCAGTACTTC; CDR3: CASSHRLGYEQYF
size: -; D: -; V: TRBV28; J: TRBJ2-5; DNA: TGTGCCAGCAACACTCATAGCAGGGTTCAAGAGACCCAGTACTTC; CDR3: CASNTHSRVQETQYF
size: once; D: -; V: TRBV28; J: TRBJ1-3; DNA: TGTGCCAGCAGTTTGCCGAACCGGCGGACCGTCTCTGGAAACACCATATATTTT; CDR3: CASSLPNRRTVSGNTIYF
size: -; D: TRBD1; V: TRBV10-3; J: TRBJ2-7; DNA: TGTGCCATCAGAGGGGACAGGGACTCCTACGAGCAGTACTTC; CDR3: CAIRGDRDSYEQYF
size: -; D: -; V: TRBV5-4; J: TRBJ2-7; DNA: TGTGCCAGCAGCCGCCCGGCTAACGCCTACGAGCAGTACTTC; CDR3: CASSRPANAYEQYF
size: -; D: -; V: TRBV28; J: TRBJ1-1; DNA: TGTGCCAGCAGGTGGGGACGGGGTGGCACTGAAGCTTTCTTT; CDR3: CASRWGRGGTEAFF
size: -; D: TRBD1; V: TRBV4-2; J: TRBJ2-7; DNA: TGTGCCAGCAGCCCCGGGACAGCCACCTACGAGCAGTACTTC; CDR3: CASSPGTATYEQYF
size: -; D: -; V: TRBV7-9; J: TRBJ2-7; DNA: TGTGCCAGCGGGGGGCAAGGACGGGGCTACGAGCAGTACTTC; CDR3: CASGGQGRGYEQYF
size: -; D: -; V: TRBV5-4; J: TRBJ1-3; DNA: TGTGCCAGCAGCTTGGGGGGGCCCCCTGGAAACACCATATATTTT; CDR3: CASSLGGPPGNTIYF
size: -; D: TRBD2; V: TRBV30; J: TRBJ2-2; DNA: TGTGCCTGGAGTGTAACGGGGGGGACACCCATAGGGGAGCTGTTTTTT; CDR3: CAWSVTGGTPIGELFF
size: -; D: TRBD2; V: TRBV6-6; J: TRBJ2-7; DNA: TGTGCCAGCAGTTACCCGGCTGCGGGAGGGCCGGACGAGCAGTACTTC; CDR3: CASSYPAAGGPDEQYF
size: -; D: -; V: TRBV5-1; J: TRBJ2-3; DNA: TGCGCCAGCAGCTTCGCCCAGGAAACAGATACGCAGTATTTT; CDR3: CASSFAQETDTQYF
size: -; D: TRBD2; V: TRBV28; J: TRBJ2-7; DNA: TGTGCCAGCAGTTTCGCGTTTGTGACTAGCGGGAAGAGCTCCTACGAGCAGTACTTC; CDR3: CASSFAFVTSGKSSYEQYF
size: -; D: -; V: TRBV2; J: TRBJ2-7; DNA: TGTGCCAGCAGTGGACGGTGGGGGGGGCACTACGAGCAGTACTTC; CDR3: CASSGRWGGHYEQYF
size: -; D: TRBD2; V: TRBV11-3; J: TRBJ2-3; DNA: TGTGCCAGCAGCTTAGATCATGCTAGCGGGACGCAGTATTTT; CDR3: CASSLDHASGTQYF